This T cell receptor (beta chain) emerged from a study of long-term antiretroviral therapy in people with HIV (dated by TCRdb to between 2020 and 2023). Background for the entire study: The earliest samples were collected about a decade before the 2015 WHO recommendation for immediate ART, when ART was typically delayed until CD4 counts fell. The cohort contributed over 150 cryopreserved PBMC samples from a few dozen adults with confirmed HIV infection, collected serially over a mean of approximately 6 years (range 1-12). No cross-contamination during QIAcube processing turned up in test extractions that ran a monoclonal T-cell line alongside 33 polyclonal samples. Whether ART initiation and durable HIV suppression were associated with changes in peripheral blood TRB repertoire composition and diversity was tested in a retrospective serial study. Among the approximately 30 participants with HIV, ten to twelve were female. The investigation overall reported the following: CDR3 length ranges in HIV repertoires were narrower than in controls, and network structure suggested an antigen-experienced repertoire with only a slight naive shift after ART. Limited PBMC availability meant only the TCR beta chain was sequenced, without alpha chain pairing. A significant increase in TRB diversity was found to be associated with ART initiation, although TRB diversity was observed to remain significantly below that of transplant donor controls even after long-term ART. The samples span the years 2004 to 2017, and the ART regimens used may be less effective than current regimens. Expanded TRB clones identified before ART initiation dominated the repertoire across all time points, though the dominance fluctuated and decreased in many PLHIV after ART. Inferences about post-ART repertoire changes were limited because no data were available on ART adherence, viral resistance or therapy changes. Because pre-ART samples had limited cell numbers, unsorted PBMC were profiled rather than sorted CD4+ and CD8+ T cells.

Including cysteine and phenylalanine, the CDR3 has 16 amino acids. Only CDR3 DNA is held: 48 bases, read in frame from base 1. The germline V end is reduced by 0 bases and the J end by 5 bases; junction bases left unmatched: 6. CDR1 SNHLY and CDR2 FYNNEI are derived from the germline V gene. In its sample, this clone comes out as medium-sized (0.01 to 0.1%). It lacks a known antigen. No clone much larger than this one lies a single base away; base qualities are absent. Participants were included only if at least one PBMC sample before ART initiation and at least two post-ART samples were available. All participants with HIV were treated in the United States of America. Cryopreserved samples of about 1-10 million PBMC were thawed and washed before DNA extraction. At the time of the earliest PBMC sample, participants with HIV were aged between about 20 and 60 years. Per participant, PBMC samples came from 1-4 timepoints prior to ART initiation and 2-8 timepoints following ART initiation, for a median of 7 samples. Serial HIV viral load, CD4+ T-cell count, ART history and demographic data were obtained for every participant. Using a Qiagen kit on a QIAcube, genomic DNA was extracted from unsorted PBMC, with samples processed in batches of 12.

The immunoSEQ hsTCRB v3.0 assay was used at survey level resolution to sequence the TRB variable region. A depth of about 40,000-50,000 T-cell genomes per sample was targeted for TRB sequencing. An Illumina MiSeq with a v3 150-cycle kit was used to sequence the pooled TRB libraries. In the source study's methods: Repertoire analysis was run in R within a reproducible Nextflow workflow that covered QC, data transformation and analysis. LymphoSeq2, an R package for exploring AIRR-Seq data, was used to implement the custom analyses. After excluding a few samples that yielded fewer than 5000 total TRB sequences, approximately 180 HIV repertoires remained for analysis. Of the 180 to 200 retained HIV repertoires, over 55 were collected before and approximately 130 after ART initiation. Each repertoire was downsampled to 5000 TRB nucleotide sequences, and summary statistics were averaged across 100 downsampling iterations. TRB sequences were retained for analysis only if CDR3 regions of at least seven amino acids were present. Diversity was measured with a Shannon entropy-derived clonality score and the Gini coefficient. Repertoire networks linked the top 5000 CDR3 amino acid sequences whenever two sequences differed by an edit distance of one. For TRB CDR3 amino acid sequences, GLIPH2 was used to predict antigen specificity groups and MHC restriction. Known CMV, EBV, HIV or tissue antigen associations were flagged by matching CDR3 amino acid sequences against VDJdb and McPAS-TCR. Pre-ART, post-ART and control groups were compared with Wilcoxon signed-rank tests and Holm-Bonferroni correction. Here the immuneACCESS table is served through TCRdb, limited to in-frame sequences with V and J called. Missing clones are a known gap in these copies; in checked studies unresolved V genes cover under half, and the rest lacks a known reason. That table supplies the V and J calls and clone size; D and trimming were determined from the DNA. Counted in this sample were about 25,000 clones; around 79% of them appeared once. The ten largest make up more than 9.5% of the sample.

The receptor comes from a man in his thirties or forties with HIV. Specimen: unsorted PBMCs, collected 2.1 years after starting antiretroviral therapy. The chain joins TRBV2 to TRBJ1-4; 7 junctional bases match TRBD1. The DNA sequence is as follows: TGTGCCAGCAGTGAAGCTTCACAGGGGAGGAATGAAAAACTGTTTTTT. Its translation is CASSEASQGRNEKLFF.